Following are 9 T cell receptor beta chains from one sample sequenced in a study of cytomegalovirus exposure and HLA in healthy donors. The data were produced by immunoSEQ multiplex PCR, yet TCRdb's version contains in-frame clones alone and is incomplete. Altogether about 130,000 clones are present, 80% to 90% being singletons, with the ten largest covering about 9.9%. What was sequenced was PBMCs. These receptors all stem from a woman younger than 30 in good health and CMV-seropositive.

The CDR3 is CASSLAVFADTQYF. In DNA, the CDR3 is TGCGCCAGCAGCTTGGCCGTATTCGCAGATACGCAGTATTTT. The rearrangement uses TRBV5-1 and TRBJ2-3, with D uncertain. The germline CDR1 and CDR2 sequences are SGHRS and YFSETQ. This CDR3 is built from 14 residues. Trimming took 0 bases from V and 4 from J, leaving 9 bases between them.

This chain joins TRBV2 and TRBJ2-3; TRBD2 is a possible D gene (5 bases). Germline V gives CDR1 SNHLY, CDR2 FYNNEI. This CDR3 has 13 residues. Trimming removed 6 bases at V and 8 bases at J, with 15 bases between. The CDR3 region has the DNA TGTGCCAGCAGAGATAGGGCGGCGGGTACGCAGTATTTT. Residues: CASRDRAAGTQYF.

V usage is TRBV19 and J usage is TRBJ1-6, with a weak D call TRBD1 (6 bases). The CDR3 extends over 16 amino acids. Germline values: CDR1 LNHDA, CDR2 SQIVND (reference sequence). Trimming removed 6 bases from V and 7 bases from J, with 19 bases in between. CDR3 residues: CASRPERGIRNSPLHF. The DNA for the CDR3 is TGTGCCAGTAGGCCGGAGAGGGGGATCAGGAATTCACCCCTCCACTTT. Full variable domain (remainder filled in from reference TRBV19 and TRBJ1-6): DGGITQSPKYLFRKEGQNVTLSCEQNLNHDAMYWYRQDPGQGLRLIYYSQIVNDFQKGDIAEGYSVSREKKESFPLTVTSAQKNPTAFYLCASRPERGIRNSPLHFGNGTRLTVT.

The J gene is TRBJ2-7, the V gene TRBV19; 11 bases align to TRBD2. The CDR3 contains 16 residues. V trimming: 5 bases; J trimming: 2 bases; junction bases outside the gene matches: 8. CDR1 is LNHDA and CDR2 is SQIVND in the germline V gene (reference sequence). In nucleotides, the CDR3 is TGTGCCAGTAGTGTCCTGACTAGCGGGGCCGCCTACGAGCAGTACTTC. Translated, it gives CASSVLTSGAAYEQYF.

The chain combines TRBV5-4 with TRBJ2-7, with 7 bases that match TRBD1. Germline CDR1 is SGHNT and CDR2 is YYREEE (reference sequence). The CDR3 runs 18 residues. Germline trimming cut 1 base from V and 4 bases from J; bases unmatched to any gene: 17. CDR3 coding DNA: TGTGCCAGCAGCTTGCCCTTTTTTAGGGACAGAAGTTCTTACGAGCAGTACTTC. This sequence encodes CASSLPFFRDRSSYEQYF.

The J gene is TRBJ2-3, the V gene TRBV29-1, with 13 bases that match TRBD2. Germline values: CDR1 SQVTM, CDR2 ANQGSEA. V lost 5 bases, J lost 0 bases, and 2 bases stayed unmatched. The CDR3 is 15 residues long. CDR3 nucleotide sequence: TGCAGCGTTATACTAGCGGGGGGGAGCACAGATACGCAGTATTTT. It yields the protein CSVILAGGSTDTQYF.

The chain uses TRBV6-6 and TRBJ1-1, with a tentative D call TRBD1 (5 bases). CDR3 length: 13 amino acids. CDR1 and CDR2 from the germline V gene are MNHNY and SVGAGI (reference sequence). Between the trimmed V and J ends, which lost 5 bases and 1 base, there was a span of 8 bases. CDR3 protein: CASSNQGNTEAFF. CDR3 DNA: TGTGCCAGCAGTAACCAGGGGAACACTGAAGCTTTCTTT.

The chain uses TRBV9 and TRBJ1-6, with no clear D. The V end was cut by 0 bases, the J end by 8 bases, with 6 bases between. In germline, CDR1 is SGDLS, CDR2 YYNGEE. This CDR3 contains 13 residues. CDR3 nucleotides: TGTGCCAGCAGCGTAGGGAGGTATTCACCCCTCCACTTT. Translating it yields CASSVGRYSPLHF.

This sequence joins TRBV6-5 and TRBJ1-2, with a tentative D call TRBD1 (5 bases). CDR1 MNHEY and CDR2 SVGAGI come from the germline V gene. V was trimmed by 6 bases and J by 10 bases, leaving 18 bases between them. The CDR3 sequence is 13 residues long. The CDR3 nucleotides read TGTGCCAGCAGCCCCTCGGGGGTGAGGTCCTACACCTTC. It translates to CASSPSGVRSYTF.